This T cell receptor (beta chain) was sequenced in a study of early T cells in non-severe SARS-CoV-2 infection (dated by TCRdb to 2020 to 2022). Broadly, across the study: TCR sequencing used bulk RNA from unsorted whole blood, so alpha and beta chains could not be paired. Summary of the overall study and its limitations: VDJdb matching was skewed toward anti-spike CD8 responses, so virus-specific expansions were likely underestimated and private and CD4 specificities were missed.

Preparation of the library involved 5' RACE. TCRdb shows the sequencer as NextSeq 500. In the TCR library protocol, unique molecular identifiers were attached to individual cDNA molecules to correct for PCR bias and sequencing error. Both TCR alpha and beta chains were sequenced, and tight co-correlation was observed between alpha and beta sequence abundances in each sample. The study's processing was this. Decombinator V4 was used to perform V gene, J gene and CDR3 annotation of TCR sequences. Expanded TCRs were defined as changing significantly between any two time points under a Poisson model with p below 0.0001. TCR abundances were normalised to the total number of TCRs sequenced per sample and were expressed as counts per million. TRAV1-2 paired with TRAJ12, TRAJ20 or TRAJ33 defined MAIT TCRs, while TRAV10 paired with TRAJ18 defined iNKT TCRs. VDJdb, accessed 1 November 2021, was searched for CMV, EBV and SARS-CoV-2 annotated TCRs, excluding TCRs annotated for multiple antigens. TCRdb reanalyzed the raw reads on its own, using fastp at Q25 for trimming and MiXCR for clone calling, and kept in-frame beta chains. Here each entry gathers all rows of one CDR3 protein and keeps the most common genes and DNA. For this entry, the V and J calls and clone size follow TCRdb and not the study's own pipeline. The sample has tens of thousands of distinct CDR3 sequences on record, approximately 12% of them singletons. Together, the top ten hold approximately 1% of the sample.

The study was a case-control design nested within a healthcare worker cohort in London, UK, with weekly nasopharyngeal swab PCR tests and blood sampling. Between 23 and 31 March 2020, the week of the UK lockdown, healthcare workers were enrolled and then followed up weekly for as long as 16 weeks. Concerning this clonotype: It has no known antigen specificity. No much larger clone exists at a distance of one base, and base qualities are not known.

Here V drops 0 bases and J drops 4 bases, and the junction holds 5 bases not matched to any gene. The CDR3 runs 16 residues from the cysteine to the phenylalanine. Only the CDR3 portion is preserved as DNA: 48 bases, with reading frame beginning at the first base. The CDR1 and CDR2 encoded by the germline V gene (reference sequence) are LGHDT and YNNKEL. Here the chain combines TRBV3-1 and TRBJ2-1, with 8 middle bases fitting TRBD2. The sequence derives from an adult who was a healthcare worker with PCR-confirmed SARS-CoV-2 infection or an uninfected control (not recorded which). The donor label of this sample is uncertain. Source: whole blood, taken at baseline. The CDR3 sequence is CASSQDRRGGYNEQFF. The nucleotides read TGTGCCAGCAGCCAAGATCGCCGGGGGGGTTACAATGAGCAGTTCTTC.